This T cell receptor (beta chain) emerged from a study of cytomegalovirus exposure and HLA in healthy donors (TCRdb year 2017). Context from the whole study: According to a later analysis, one platform produced both the 100 to 150 validation repertoires and the roughly 660 repertoires of the first cohort. The study combined high-throughput TCR immunosequencing, statistical association of individual TCRs with disease status, and machine learning to predict cytomegalovirus infection status. The study aimed to test whether signatures of past pathogen exposure could be identified by cataloging public T cell receptors. Besides the first cohort of around 700 subjects, a separate validation cohort made up of 95 to 150 different subjects was used. What the study reported, not specific to this receptor: The authors suggested that the approach could potentially be extended to other disease states and immunological phenotypes. In vitro tests confirmed that a few of the cytomegalovirus-associated TCR beta chains recognize cytomegalovirus antigens. A later analysis found that TCRs clustered in the first cohort also tended to co-occur in the 95 to 150 validation repertoires, with 90% to 95% of cluster scores above 0. Most TCR sequences were observed very rarely across donors, whereas some public TCRs were present in many individuals. The study gave a list of under 200 TCR beta chains associated with cytomegalovirus. The validation cohort had no HLA typing available for a later analysis, so co-occurrence within that cohort was assessed over all 130 or so repertoires. Cytomegalovirus status was reported to be diagnosed by the classifier with high specificity and sensitivity in both the original and validation cohorts.

Trimming takes 0 bases off V and 8 bases off J; junction bases not matched to a gene: 0. The CDR3 runs 12 residues from the cysteine to the phenylalanine. Only CDR3 DNA is held: 36 bases, read in frame from base 1. From a lookup of the germline V gene, CDR1 and CDR2 are SGHRS and YFSETQ. Separate from the roughly 700-subject first cohort, the validation cohort of 90 to 150 subjects was the group to which the donors belonged. A remark on this clone: This clone's antigen is unknown. No much larger clone is present one base from it, and per-base qualities are unavailable.

Receptor libraries were prepared by the immunoSEQ multiplex PCR assay. From the authors' description of their analysis: A statistical classification framework was built to diagnose cytomegalovirus status from the catalog of TCR beta chain sequences. Imported from immuneACCESS, the table was reduced by TCRdb to in-frame sequences with V and J called. These copies leave out some clones; in studies compared against another copy, an unresolved V gene accounts for under half, and the cause of the remainder is not known. V, J and clone size are those of that table, while D and trimming were read from the DNA. For this sample the table gives about 220,000 clones, of which around nine tenths were detected only once. The ten largest account for around 1% of the sample.

The origin of this receptor is a woman between 18 and 29 years old in good health and CMV-seronegative. The rearranged chain carries TRBV5-1 and TRBJ1-1, with 8 central nucleotides matching TRBD1. Sequenced input: PBMCs. Here the CDR3 is given as CASSLGTGEAFF. The sequence in DNA is TGCGCCAGCAGCTTGGGGACAGGGGAAGCTTTCTTT.